This T cell receptor (beta chain) was sequenced for a study of blood T cells in healthy people across ages. As for the study in general: Template switching retrieved approximately one barcoded beta molecule for each two T cells.

A few counts support this clonotype. Its specificity is not known. Study-wide results and caveats: Naive CD4+ cells and diversity were both higher in long-lived donors than in aged donors.

This CDR3 spans 16 amino acids. Germline V CDR1 and CDR2: SGHDT, YYEEEE. Then a second PCR, running roughly 7 to 11 cycles, was carried out with a sample-barcoded 5' primer and a J-beta primer mix. TCRdb re-derived calls from the 5' RACE reads in MiXCR, one entry per CDR3 protein. The data hold about 1.8 million distinct CDR3 sequences, with just under 50% observed a single time. Input material: blood. The sequence was obtained from a woman aged 40 to 50 in good health. The chain couples TRBV5-6 to TRBJ2-1; 13 nucleotides align to TRBD2. TRBJ2-7 explains the end of the DNA better; the J call may be wrong. The CDR3 reads CASSLYRGLAGNEQYF. The CDR3 DNA follows: TGTGCCAGCAGCTTGTACCGGGGACTAGCGGGGAATGAGCAGTACTTC.